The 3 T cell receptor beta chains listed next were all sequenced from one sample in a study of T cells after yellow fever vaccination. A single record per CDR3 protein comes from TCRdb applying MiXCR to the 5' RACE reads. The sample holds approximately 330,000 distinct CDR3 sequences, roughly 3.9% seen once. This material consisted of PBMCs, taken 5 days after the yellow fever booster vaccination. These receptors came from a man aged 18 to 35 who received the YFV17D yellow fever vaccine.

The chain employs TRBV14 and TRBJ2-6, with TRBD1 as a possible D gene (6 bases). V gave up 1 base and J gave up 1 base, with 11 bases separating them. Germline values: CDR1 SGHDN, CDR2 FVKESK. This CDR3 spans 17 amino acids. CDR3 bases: TGTGCCAGCAGCCAAGTTCGAGGGGGTTCTGGGGCCAACGTCCTGACTTTC. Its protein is CASSQVRGGSGANVLTF.

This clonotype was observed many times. The CDR3 nucleotides read TGCAGTGCATTCCACTACCCTAGCGGGGTCCCCAGTGAGCAGTTCTTC. It codes for CSAFHYPSGVPSEQFF. This sequence joins TRBV20-1 and TRBJ2-1; TRBD2 matches 9 bases. This CDR3 comprises 16 residues. Germline V gives CDR1 DFQATT, CDR2 SNEGSKA (reference sequence). With V trimmed by 6 bases and J by 9 bases, 18 bases remained unmatched.

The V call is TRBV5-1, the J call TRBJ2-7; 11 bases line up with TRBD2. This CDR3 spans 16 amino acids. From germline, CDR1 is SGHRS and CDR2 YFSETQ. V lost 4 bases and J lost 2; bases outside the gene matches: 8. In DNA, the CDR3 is TGCGCCAGCAGCGGCTTGGTAGCGGGGGGGACCTACGAGCAGTACTTC. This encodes CASSGLVAGGTYEQYF.